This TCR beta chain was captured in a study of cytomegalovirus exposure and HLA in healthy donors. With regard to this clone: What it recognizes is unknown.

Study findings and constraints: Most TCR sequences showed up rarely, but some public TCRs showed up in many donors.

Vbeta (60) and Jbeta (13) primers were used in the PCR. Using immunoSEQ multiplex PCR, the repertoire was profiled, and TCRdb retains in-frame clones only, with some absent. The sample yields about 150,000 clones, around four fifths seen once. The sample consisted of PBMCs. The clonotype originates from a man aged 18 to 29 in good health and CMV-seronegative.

CDR3 nucleotide sequence: TGTGCCAGCAGCAAGAAAACCCCAATGCCAGCGGAGGAGACCCAGTACTTC. As protein: CASSKKTPMPAEETQYF. The chain employs TRBV7-8 and TRBJ2-5; D perhaps matches TRBD2 (5 bases). CDR1 and CDR2 from the germline V gene are SGHVS and FQNEAQ. Trimming removed 5 bases at V and 5 bases at J, with 24 bases between. There are 17 residues in the CDR3.